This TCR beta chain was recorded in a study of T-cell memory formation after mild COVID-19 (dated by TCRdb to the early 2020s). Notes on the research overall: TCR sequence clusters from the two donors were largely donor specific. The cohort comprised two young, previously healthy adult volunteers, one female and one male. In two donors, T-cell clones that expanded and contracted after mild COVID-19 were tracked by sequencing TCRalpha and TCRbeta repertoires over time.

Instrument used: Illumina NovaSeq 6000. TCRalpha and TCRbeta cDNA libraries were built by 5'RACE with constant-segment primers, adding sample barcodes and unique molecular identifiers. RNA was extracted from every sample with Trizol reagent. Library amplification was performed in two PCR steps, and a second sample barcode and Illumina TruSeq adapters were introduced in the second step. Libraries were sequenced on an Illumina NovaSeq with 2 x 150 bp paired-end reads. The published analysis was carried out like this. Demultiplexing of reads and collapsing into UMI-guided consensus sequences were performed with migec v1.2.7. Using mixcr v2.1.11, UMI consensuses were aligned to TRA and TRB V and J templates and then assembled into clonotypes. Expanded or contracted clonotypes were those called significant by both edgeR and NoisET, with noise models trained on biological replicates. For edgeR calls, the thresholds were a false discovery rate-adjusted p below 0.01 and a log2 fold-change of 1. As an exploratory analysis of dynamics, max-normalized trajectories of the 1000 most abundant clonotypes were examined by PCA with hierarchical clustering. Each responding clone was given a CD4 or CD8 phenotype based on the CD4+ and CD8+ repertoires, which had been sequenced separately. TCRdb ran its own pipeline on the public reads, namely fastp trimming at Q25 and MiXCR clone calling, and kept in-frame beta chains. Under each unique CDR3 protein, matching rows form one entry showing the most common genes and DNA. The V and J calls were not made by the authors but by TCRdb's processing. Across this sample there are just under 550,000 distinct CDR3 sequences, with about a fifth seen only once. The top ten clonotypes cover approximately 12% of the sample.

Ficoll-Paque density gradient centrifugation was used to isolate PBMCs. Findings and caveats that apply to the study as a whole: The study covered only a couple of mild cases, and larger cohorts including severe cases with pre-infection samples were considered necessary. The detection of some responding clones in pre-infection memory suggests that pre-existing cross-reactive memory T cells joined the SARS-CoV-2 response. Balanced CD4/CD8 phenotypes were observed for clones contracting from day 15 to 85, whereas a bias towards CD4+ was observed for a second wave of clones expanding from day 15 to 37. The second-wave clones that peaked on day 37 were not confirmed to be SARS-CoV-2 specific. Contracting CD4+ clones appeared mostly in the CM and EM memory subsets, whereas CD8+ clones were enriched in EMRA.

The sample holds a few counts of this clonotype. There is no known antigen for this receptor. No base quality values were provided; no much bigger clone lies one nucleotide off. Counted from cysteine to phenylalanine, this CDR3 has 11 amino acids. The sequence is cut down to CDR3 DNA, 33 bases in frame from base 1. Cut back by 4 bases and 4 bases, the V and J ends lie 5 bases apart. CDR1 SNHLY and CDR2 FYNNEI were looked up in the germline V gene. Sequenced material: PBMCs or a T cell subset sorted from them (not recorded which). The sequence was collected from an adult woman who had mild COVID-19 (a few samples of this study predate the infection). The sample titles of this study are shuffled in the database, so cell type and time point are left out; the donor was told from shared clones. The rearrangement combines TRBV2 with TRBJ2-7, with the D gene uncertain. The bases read TGTGCCAGCAGTGCAAAATACGAGCAGTACTTC. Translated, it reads CASSAKYEQYF.